These T cell receptor beta chains were read from a single sample in a study of CD8 T cells in Susac syndrome. TCRdb used MiXCR to reprocess the immunoSEQ multiplex PCR reads, holding one entry per CDR3 protein. The table lists around 20,000 distinct CDR3 sequences, roughly 95% of them singletons, with more than 0.2% in the top ten. Sequenced: CD8+ T cells from PBMCs. The receptors shown here come from a human donor in good health. Each CDR3 is given with its conserved first and last residue. The D gene is left open where the match is weak. Clone sizes are given selectively: once, few, many, or a class where the clone is expanded.

j_call v_call clone_size d_call cdr3_aa cdr3_nt
TRBJ2-2 TRBV3-1 . . CASSLNPGLNTGELFF TGTGCCAGCAGCCTAAACCCGGGACTGAACACCGGGGAGCTGTTTTTT
TRBJ1-5 TRBV6-2/TRBV6-3 . TRBD1 CASRHRDRGQSNQPQHF TGTGCCAGCAGACACCGGGACAGGGGGCAAAGCAATCAGCCCCAGCATTTT
TRBJ2-7 TRBV27 . TRBD2 CASSFTGLAGVGEQYF TGTGCCAGCAGTTTCACCGGACTAGCGGGAGTGGGGGAGCAGTACTTC
TRBJ2-7 TRBV28 . TRBD2 CASSLYTSGQFYEQYF TGTGCCAGCAGTTTGTACACTAGCGGGCAGTTCTACGAGCAGTACTTC
TRBJ2-5 TRBV5-1 . TRBD2 CASSLYGIGLAGTYQETQYF TGCGCCAGCAGCTTATACGGTATAGGGCTAGCGGGTACCTACCAAGAGACCCAGTACTTC
TRBJ2-5 TRBV29-1 . . CSVILPRDTRQETQYF TGCAGCGTTATCTTACCAAGGGACACTCGACAAGAGACCCAGTACTTC
TRBJ2-3 TRBV12-5 . TRBD2 CASGAGTSSTDTQYF TGTGCTAGTGGGGCCGGGACTAGCAGCACAGATACGCAGTATTTT
TRBJ1-1 TRBV29-1 . . CSVPMGGTEAFF TGCAGCGTCCCCATGGGCGGAACTGAAGCTTTCTTT
TRBJ2-2 TRBV28 . TRBD2 CASSLPRGVAGGSPGELFF TGTGCCAGCAGTTTACCCCGAGGAGTAGCGGGAGGGTCCCCCGGGGAGCTGTTTTTT
TRBJ1-2 TRBV6-2/TRBV6-3 . . CASSWTANYGYTF TGTGCCAGCAGCTGGACGGCTAACTATGGCTACACCTTC
TRBJ2-1 TRBV3-1 once TRBD2 CASSLTGPSGLNEQFF TGTGCCAGCAGCCTAACCGGGCCTAGCGGGCTAAATGAGCAGTTCTTC
TRBJ1-1 TRBV13 . . CASSLATENTEAFF TGTGCCAGCAGCTTAGCTACTGAGAACACTGAAGCTTTCTTT
TRBJ2-7 TRBV19 few . CASSLGSYEQYF TGTGCCAGTAGTTTGGGCTCCTACGAGCAGTACTTC
TRBJ2-2 TRBV30 . TRBD2 CAWSVFRDYMPGELFF TGTGCCTGGAGTGTCTTCCGGGACTATATGCCCGGGGAGCTGTTTTTT
TRBJ2-5 TRBV19 . . CASSPKHLGTQYF TGTGCCAGTAGTCCTAAGCATCTTGGGACCCAGTACTTC
TRBJ2-3 TRBV3-1 . TRBD1 CASSFRDSWYF TGTGCCAGCAGCTTCCGGGACAGCTGGTATTTT
TRBJ2-5 TRBV4-1 . TRBD1 CASSQGILTGRETQYF TGCGCCAGCAGCCAAGGGATATTGACAGGGCGAGAGACCCAGTACTTC
TRBJ1-4 TRBV27 . . CASRQQQQGEKLFF TGTGCCAGCAGGCAACAACAACAGGGTGAAAAACTGTTTTTT
TRBJ2-7 TRBV11-2 . TRBD1 CASSQGEYEQYF TGTGCCAGCAGCCAGGGGGAATACGAGCAGTACTTC
TRBJ2-1 TRBV19 . TRBD2 CASSWGEGYNEQFF TGTGCCAGTAGTTGGGGGGAGGGATACAATGAGCAGTTCTTC
TRBJ2-7 TRBV28 once TRBD1 CASVFDRESNEQYF TGTGCCAGCGTTTTCGACAGGGAATCAAACGAGCAGTACTTC
TRBJ2-7 TRBV21-1 . . CASSKGTRREVYEQYF TGTGCCAGCAGCAAAGGTACGCGGCGGGAGGTCTACGAGCAGTACTTC
TRBJ1-1 TRBV4-1 . . CASSPGGVLTEAFF TGCGCCAGCAGCCCGGGGGGTGTCCTCACTGAAGCTTTCTTT
TRBJ1-2 TRBV3-1 . TRBD1 CASSQDAGGYGYTF TGTGCCAGCAGCCAAGATGCAGGGGGGTATGGCTACACCTTC
TRBJ2-3 TRBV5-4 . . CASSPMGEYTDTQYF TGTGCCAGCAGCCCGATGGGGGAGTACACAGATACGCAGTATTTT
TRBJ2-5 TRBV15 . . CATSTGAGLETQYF TGTGCCACCAGCACAGGGGCCGGTTTGGAGACCCAGTACTTC
TRBJ2-1 TRBV13 . . CASSSTITDNEQFF TGTGCCAGCAGCTCCACTATCACCGACAATGAGCAGTTCTTC
TRBJ2-3 TRBV6-5 . . CASSYGGVGTDTQYF TGTGCCAGCAGTTACGGGGGAGTGGGCACAGATACGCAGTATTTT
TRBJ1-1 TRBV27 . . CASSLLLSGGSGRAFF TGTGCCAGCAGTTTATTATTGTCGGGGGGTAGCGGACGGGCTTTCTTT
TRBJ2-1 TRBV12-3/TRBV12-4 . . CASSWVDEQFF TGTGCCAGCAGTTGGGTGGATGAGCAGTTCTTC
TRBJ2-3 TRBV7-2 . . CASSSQRDRSHTDTQYF TGTGCCAGCAGCTCACAACGGGACCGCTCACACACAGATACGCAGTATTTT
TRBJ2-1 TRBV30 . . CAWTHPPPNEQFF TGTGCCTGGACGCATCCCCCGCCCAATGAGCAGTTCTTC
TRBJ2-5 TRBV21-1 . . CASSYFVTSQETQYF TGTGCCAGCAGCTATTTCGTGACTAGTCAAGAGACCCAGTACTTC
TRBJ2-1 TRBV4-3 . TRBD2 CASSQGHTSGSLGYNEQFF TGCGCCAGCAGCCAAGGCCATACTAGCGGGAGTTTGGGTTACAATGAGCAGTTCTTC
TRBJ1-1 TRBV29-1 . . CSVSGMNEAFF TGCAGCGTTTCCGGGATGAATGAAGCTTTCTTT
TRBJ2-2 TRBV28 . . CASSGDFTGELFF TGTGCCAGCAGTGGGGACTTCACCGGGGAGCTGTTTTTT
TRBJ2-1 TRBV4-3 . . CASSQERIGGESDEQFF TGCGCCAGCAGCCAAGAGAGGATCGGGGGAGAATCGGATGAGCAGTTCTTC
TRBJ1-5 TRBV27 . TRBD1 CASQKTGGLNQPQHF TGTGCCAGCCAGAAGACAGGGGGCCTAAATCAGCCCCAGCATTTT
TRBJ1-1 TRBV23-1 . . CASSQYRGDTEAFF TGCGCCAGCAGTCAATACCGGGGGGACACTGAAGCTTTCTTT
TRBJ2-2 TRBV19 once . CASSIGSDPNTGELFF TGTGCCAGTAGTATTGGGTCCGACCCGAACACCGGGGAGCTGTTTTTT
TRBJ2-5 TRBV15 . . CATSRPPEGDETQYF TGTGCCACCAGCAGACCTCCCGAGGGGGATGAGACCCAGTACTTC
TRBJ2-7 TRBV5-6 once TRBD2 CASSLIGLADYEQYF TGTGCCAGCAGCTTGATCGGACTAGCTGACTACGAGCAGTACTTC
TRBJ2-3 TRBV5-1 . TRBD1 CASSQRQGADTQYF TGCGCCAGCAGCCAGCGACAGGGGGCAGATACGCAGTATTTT
TRBJ2-3 TRBV10-3 . . CAIKPGCGDF TGTGCCATCAAACCAGGGTGCGGGGATTTT
TRBJ2-7 TRBV27 once TRBD2 CASSPSAGDFFPYEQYF TGTGCCAGCAGTCCGTCGGCGGGAGACTTCTTTCCTTACGAGCAGTACTTC
TRBJ1-5 TRBV5-4 . . CASSLWGLRQPQHF TGTGCCAGCAGCTTGTGGGGGCTTCGGCAGCCCCAGCATTTT
TRBJ2-5 TRBV28 . . CASSFVEPQTQETQYF TGTGCCAGCAGTTTCGTAGAGCCCCAGACCCAAGAGACCCAGTACTTC
TRBJ2-2 TRBV6-2/TRBV6-3 once TRBD1 CASNPGQRNTGELFF TGTGCCAGCAATCCGGGACAGCGCAACACCGGGGAGCTGTTTTTT
TRBJ2-4 TRBV7-8 . TRBD2 CASSPGLAGLAKNIQYF TGTGCCAGCAGCCCGGGACTAGCGGGCCTAGCCAAAAACATTCAGTACTTC
TRBJ2-1 TRBV10-2 . . CASIQGSEQFF TGCGCCAGCATTCAGGGTAGCGAGCAGTTCTTC
TRBJ2-7 TRBV28 . . CASSPGRNAYEQYF TGTGCCAGCAGCCCGGGACGCAATGCCTACGAGCAGTACTTC
TRBJ1-1 TRBV4-1 . TRBD1 CASSQTGWDTEAFF TGCGCCAGCAGCCAGACAGGGTGGGACACTGAAGCTTTCTTT
TRBJ2-7 TRBV6-1 . TRBD1 CASSESTGLYYEQYF TGTGCCAGCAGTGAATCGACAGGGTTGTACTACGAGCAGTACTTC
TRBJ2-3 TRBV11-2 . TRBD2 CASSFGAGGGDTQYF TGTGCCAGCAGCTTCGGCGCGGGAGGCGGAGATACGCAGTATTTT
TRBJ2-1 TRBV7-3 . TRBD2 CASSFGGGADEQFF TGTGCCAGCAGCTTCGGGGGAGGGGCGGATGAGCAGTTCTTC
TRBJ2-5 TRBV19 . TRBD2 CASSIDLASGTQETQYF TGTGCCAGTAGTATAGATCTGGCTAGCGGGACCCAAGAGACCCAGTACTTC
TRBJ2-1 TRBV15 . TRBD2 CATSAGVGHNEQFF TGTGCCACCTCAGCGGGAGTAGGCCACAATGAGCAGTTCTTC
TRBJ2-1 TRBV29-1 . . CSVEGHSRASSYNEQFF TGCAGCGTTGAAGGTCATAGCCGGGCCTCCTCCTACAATGAGCAGTTCTTC
TRBJ2-5 TRBV29-1 . . CSVEGGSGDQETQYF TGCAGCGTTGAGGGGGGTAGCGGAGATCAAGAGACCCAGTACTTC